The T cell receptor (beta chain) described here comes from a study of OX40 agonist ivuxolimab in advanced cancers. Overall study: A mean age of around 63 years, range about 20 to 90, was recorded, and under 85% were male. Overall study findings and caveats: Expanded clones were, on average, more numerous in CD8+ T cells than in CD4+.

Data came from immunoSEQ multiplex PCR; TCRdb stores just in-frame clones and leaves some out. This sample has 80,000 or so clones, with 85% found just once. As concerns this clone: Its antigen is unknown.

The CDR3 length is 16 residues. The germline V gene has CDR1 WSHSY and CDR2 SAAADI. V was clipped by 6 bases and J by 2 bases; unmatched bases: 4. If patients had autoimmune disease history or systemic immunosuppression, they were excluded. The sequence came from an adult with an advanced solid tumor such as melanoma, head and neck, liver or kidney cancer. The chain carries TRBV10-2 and TRBJ2-5, with 15 bases aligning to TRBD2. This material consisted of CD4+ or CD8+ T cells sorted from blood, taken in a trial of the OX40 agonist ivuxolimab. CDR3 in DNA: TGCGCCAGCAGGGGACTAGCGGGGGGTTATCAAGAGACCCAGTACTTC. Its protein is CASRGLAGGYQETQYF.